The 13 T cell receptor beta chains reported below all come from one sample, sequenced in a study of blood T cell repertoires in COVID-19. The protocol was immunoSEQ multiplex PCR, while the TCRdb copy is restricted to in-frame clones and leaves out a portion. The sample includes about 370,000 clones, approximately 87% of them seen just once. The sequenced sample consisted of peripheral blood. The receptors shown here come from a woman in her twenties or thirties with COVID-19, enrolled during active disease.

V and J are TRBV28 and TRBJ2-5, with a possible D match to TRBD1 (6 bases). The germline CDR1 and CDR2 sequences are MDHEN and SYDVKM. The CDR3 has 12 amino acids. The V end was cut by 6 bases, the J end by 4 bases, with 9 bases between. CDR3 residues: CASSPRGETQYF. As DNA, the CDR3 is TGTGCCAGCAGCCCCAGGGGAGAGACCCAGTACTTC. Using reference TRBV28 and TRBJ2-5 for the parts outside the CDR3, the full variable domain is DVKVTQSSRYLVKRTGEKVFLECVQDMDHENMFWYRQDPGLGLRLIYFSYDVKMKEKGDIPEGYSVSREKKERFSLILESASTNQTSMYLCASSPRGETQYFGPGTRLLVL.

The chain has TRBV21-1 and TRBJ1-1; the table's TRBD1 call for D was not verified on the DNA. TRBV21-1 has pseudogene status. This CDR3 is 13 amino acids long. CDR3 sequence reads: CASSKGQNTEAFF. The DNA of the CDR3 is TGTGCCAGCAGCAAAGGGCAGAACACTGAAGCTTTCTTT.

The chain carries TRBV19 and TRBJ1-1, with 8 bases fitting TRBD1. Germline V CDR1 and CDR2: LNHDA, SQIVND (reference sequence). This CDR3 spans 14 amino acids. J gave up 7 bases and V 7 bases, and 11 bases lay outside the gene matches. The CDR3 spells CASKERPGGIEAFF. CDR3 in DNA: TGTGCCAGTAAGGAGAGGCCAGGGGGCATTGAAGCTTTCTTT.

CDR3 sequence reads: CASSYTSTGSSYEQYF. The DNA for the CDR3 is TGTGCCAGCAGCTACACTTCGACAGGTAGCTCCTACGAGCAGTACTTC. The rearrangement joins TRBV7-2 to TRBJ2-7, with a possible D match to TRBD1 (6 bases). The germline V gene encodes CDR1 SGHTA and CDR2 FQGNSA. V dropped 4 bases and J dropped 0 bases, with 16 bases sitting between them. The CDR3 loop spans 16 amino acids.

Here the CDR3 reads CASSESGGTAMNTEAFF. The DNA of the CDR3 is TGCGCCAGCAGTGAGTCTGGGGGGACAGCAATGAACACTGAAGCTTTCTTT. The chain is built from TRBV10-2 and TRBJ1-1; TRBD1 agrees at 7 bases. This CDR3 region has 17 residues. Germline values: CDR1 WSHSY, CDR2 SAAADI. After removal of 0 bases from V and 0 bases from J, the junction contained 7 bases not matched to a gene.

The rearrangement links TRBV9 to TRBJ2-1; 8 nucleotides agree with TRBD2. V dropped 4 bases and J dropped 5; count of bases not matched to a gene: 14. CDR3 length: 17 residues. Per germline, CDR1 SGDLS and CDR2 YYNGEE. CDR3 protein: CASSSIPGLGLDNEQFF. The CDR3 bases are TGTGCCAGCAGCAGTATACCGGGACTAGGTCTAGACAATGAGCAGTTCTTC. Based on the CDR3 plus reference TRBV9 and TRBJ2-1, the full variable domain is DSGVTQTPKHLITATGQRVTLRCSPRSGDLSVYWYQQSLDQGLQFLIQYYNGEERAKGNILERFSAQQFPDLHSELNLSSLELGDSALYFCASSSIPGLGLDNEQFFGPGTRLTVL.

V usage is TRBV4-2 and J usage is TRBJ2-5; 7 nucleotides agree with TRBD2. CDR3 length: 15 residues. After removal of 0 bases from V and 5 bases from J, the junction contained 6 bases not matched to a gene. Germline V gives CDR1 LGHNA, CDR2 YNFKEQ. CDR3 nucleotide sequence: TGTGCCAGCAGCCAAGATCATACTAGCGTGGAGACCCAGTACTTC. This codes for CASSQDHTSVETQYF.

CDR3 sequence (DNA): TGTGCCAGCAGCCCCAGTCCTAGCGGCAACGAGCAGTACTTC. Translation gives CASSPSPSGNEQYF. The J gene is TRBJ2-7, the V gene TRBV9, with TRBD2 matching 7 bases. CDR3 size: 14 residues. Unmatched junction bases numbered 9, after V lost 4 bases and J lost 5 bases. Germline V CDR1 and CDR2: SGDLS, YYNGEE.

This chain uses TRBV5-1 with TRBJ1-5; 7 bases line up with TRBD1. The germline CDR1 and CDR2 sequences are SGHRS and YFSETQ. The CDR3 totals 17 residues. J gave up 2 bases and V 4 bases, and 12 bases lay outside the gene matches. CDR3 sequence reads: CASSQNPAGTGNQPQHF. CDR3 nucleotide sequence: TGCGCCAGCAGCCAAAACCCCGCCGGGACAGGCAATCAGCCCCAGCATTTT. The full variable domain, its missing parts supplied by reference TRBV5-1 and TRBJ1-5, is KAGVTQTPRYLIKTRGQQVTLSCSPISGHRSVSWYQQTPGQGLQFLFEYFSETQRNKGNFPGRFSGRQFSNSRSEMNVSTLELGDSALYLCASSQNPAGTGNQPQHFGDGTRLSIL.

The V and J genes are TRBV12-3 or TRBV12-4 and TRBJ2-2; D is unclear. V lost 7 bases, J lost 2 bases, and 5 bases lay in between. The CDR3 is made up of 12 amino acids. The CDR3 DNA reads TGTGCCAGCACCTATAACACCGGGGAGCTGTTTTTT. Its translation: CASTYNTGELFF.

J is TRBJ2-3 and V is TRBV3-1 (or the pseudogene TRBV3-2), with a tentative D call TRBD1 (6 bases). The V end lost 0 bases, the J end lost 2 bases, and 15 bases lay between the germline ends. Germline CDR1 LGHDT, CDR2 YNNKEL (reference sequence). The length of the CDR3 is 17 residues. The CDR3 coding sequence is TGTGCCAGCAGCCAAGAAGGGGTGGGACACTTCACAGATACGCAGTATTTT. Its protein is CASSQEGVGHFTDTQYF.

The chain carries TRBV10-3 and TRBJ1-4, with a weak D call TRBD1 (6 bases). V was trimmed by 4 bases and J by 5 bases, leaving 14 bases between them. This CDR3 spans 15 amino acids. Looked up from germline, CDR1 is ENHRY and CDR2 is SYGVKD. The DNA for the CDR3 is TGTGCCATCAGTGGGGACACAGGCCTAAATGAAAAACTGTTTTTT. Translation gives CAISGDTGLNEKLFF.

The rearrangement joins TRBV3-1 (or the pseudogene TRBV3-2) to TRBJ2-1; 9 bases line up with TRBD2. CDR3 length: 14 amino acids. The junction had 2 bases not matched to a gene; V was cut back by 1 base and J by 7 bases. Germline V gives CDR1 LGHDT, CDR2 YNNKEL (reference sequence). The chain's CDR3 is CASSQATSGNEQFF. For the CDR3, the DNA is TGTGCCAGCAGCCAAGCGACTAGCGGTAATGAGCAGTTCTTC.